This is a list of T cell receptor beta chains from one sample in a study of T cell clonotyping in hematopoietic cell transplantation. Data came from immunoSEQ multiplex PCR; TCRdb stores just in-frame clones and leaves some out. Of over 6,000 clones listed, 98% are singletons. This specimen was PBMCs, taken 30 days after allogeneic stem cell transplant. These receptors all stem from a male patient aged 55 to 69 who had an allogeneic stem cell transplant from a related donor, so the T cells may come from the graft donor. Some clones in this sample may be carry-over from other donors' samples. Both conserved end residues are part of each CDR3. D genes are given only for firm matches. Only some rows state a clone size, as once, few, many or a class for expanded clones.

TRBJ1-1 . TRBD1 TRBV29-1 CSVVRTGGDDTEAFF TGCAGCGTTGTACGGACAGGGGGCGATGACACTGAAGCTTTCTTT
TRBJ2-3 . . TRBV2 CASSDLLAITDTQYF TGTGCCAGCAGTGATCTCCTAGCTATCACAGATACGCAGTATTTT
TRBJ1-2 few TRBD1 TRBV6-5 CASRSTGVRGYTF TGTGCCAGCAGATCAACAGGGGTCCGAGGCTACACCTTC
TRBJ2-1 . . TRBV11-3 CASSLDRAAYNEQFF TGTGCCAGCAGCTTAGATCGCGCAGCCTACAATGAGCAGTTCTTC
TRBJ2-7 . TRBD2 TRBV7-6 CASSLTGGTSLYEQYF TGTGCCAGCAGCTTAACGGGGGGGACTAGCCTCTACGAGCAGTACTTC
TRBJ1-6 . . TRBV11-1 CASSPGPGNSPLHF TGTGCCAGCAGCCCGGGACCGGGCAATTCACCCCTCCACTTT
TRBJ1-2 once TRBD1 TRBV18 CASSPSVGQGNGYTF TGTGCCAGCTCACCTTCCGTAGGACAGGGGAATGGCTACACCTTC
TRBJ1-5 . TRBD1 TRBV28 CASLGIDGTGENQPQHF TGTGCCAGCTTGGGGATCGACGGGACAGGGGAAAATCAGCCCCAGCATTTT
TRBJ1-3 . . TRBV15 CATAREWAGGNTIYF TGTGCCACCGCCAGAGAATGGGCTGGTGGAAACACCATATATTTT
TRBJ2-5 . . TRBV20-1 CSAQAVETQYF TGCAGTGCTCAAGCGGTAGAGACCCAGTACTTC
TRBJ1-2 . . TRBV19 CASSTRRDTYGYTF TGTGCCAGTAGTACCAGACGCGACACCTATGGCTACACCTTC
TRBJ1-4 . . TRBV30 CAWSDEQGTNEKLFF TGTGCCTGGAGTGACGAACAGGGAACTAATGAAAAACTGTTTTTT
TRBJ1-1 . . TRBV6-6 CASSPGQTNTEAFF TGTGCCAGCAGTCCCGGACAGACGAACACTGAAGCTTTCTTT
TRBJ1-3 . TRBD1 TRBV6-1 CASSEVSGQGGNTIYF TGTGCCAGCAGTGAAGTATCGGGACAGGGTGGTAACACCATATATTTT
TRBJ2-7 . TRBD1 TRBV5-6 CASSLLGFWDRDLYEQYF TGTGCCAGCAGCTTGCTTGGTTTTTGGGACAGGGACCTCTACGAGCAGTACTTC
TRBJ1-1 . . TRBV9 CASSVGVLGNTEAFF TGTGCCAGCAGCGTAGGAGTCCTCGGGAACACTGAAGCTTTCTTT
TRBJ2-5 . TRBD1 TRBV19 CASSRGTGETQYF TGTGCCAGTAGTCGGGGGACAGGGGAGACCCAGTACTTC
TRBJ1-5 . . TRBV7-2 CASSLVGGGNQPQHF TGTGCCAGCAGCTTAGTTGGGGGGGGCAATCAGCCCCAGCATTTT
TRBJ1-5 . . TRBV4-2 CASSQDGTGLSGANSNQPQHF TGTGCCAGCAGCCAAGATGGCACAGGTCTGAGTGGGGCAAATAGCAATCAGCCCCAGCATTTT
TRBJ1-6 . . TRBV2 CASSEGGDSPLHF TGTGCCAGCAGTGAAGGAGGGGATTCACCCCTCCACTTT
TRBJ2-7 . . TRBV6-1 CASTHGSVDEQYF TGTGCCAGCACCCACGGGAGCGTCGACGAGCAGTACTTC
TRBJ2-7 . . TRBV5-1 CASSLGQETYEQYF TGCGCCAGCAGCTTGGGACAGGAGACCTACGAGCAGTACTTC
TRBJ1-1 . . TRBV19 CASSNLGGTNTEAFF TGTGCCAGTAGTAACCTGGGAGGGACAAACACTGAAGCTTTCTTT
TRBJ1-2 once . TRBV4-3 CASSQESSSGYTF TGCGCCAGCAGCCAAGAGAGCAGTAGTGGCTACACCTTC
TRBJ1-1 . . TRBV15 CATSRDGSLRTEAFF TGTGCCACCAGCAGAGATGGGTCACTCCGTACTGAAGCTTTCTTT
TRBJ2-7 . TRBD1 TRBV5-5 CASSFGTGGSSRYEQYF TGTGCCAGCAGCTTTGGGACAGGGGGCTCATCGCGGTATGAGCAGTACTTC
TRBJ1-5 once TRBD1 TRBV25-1 CASSEWDRGLGSQPQHF TGTGCCAGCAGTGAATGGGACAGGGGGCTGGGTAGTCAGCCCCAGCATTTT
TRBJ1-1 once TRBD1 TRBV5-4 CAFRTGTELMVELF TGTGCCTTCCGAACCGGGACAGAGTTAATGGTGGAATTATTT
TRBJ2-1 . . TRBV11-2 CASSTVESWGNEQFF TGTGCCAGCAGCACAGTCGAAAGTTGGGGGAATGAGCAGTTCTTC
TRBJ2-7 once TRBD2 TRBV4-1 CASSPTSGISYEQYF TGCGCCAGCAGCCCGACTAGCGGAATCTCCTACGAGCAGTACTTC
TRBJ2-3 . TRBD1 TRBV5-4 CASSEDRVDTQYF TGTGCCAGCAGCGAAGACAGGGTGGATACGCAGTATTTT
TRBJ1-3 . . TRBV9 CASSVGAGTGNTIYF TGTGCCAGCAGCGTAGGGGCAGGGACTGGAAACACCATATATTTT
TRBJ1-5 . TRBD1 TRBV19 CASSTTGDNQPQHF TGTGCCAGTAGTACCACAGGGGACAATCAGCCCCAGCATTTT
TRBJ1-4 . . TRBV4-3 CASSQITIQAAEKLFF TGCGCCAGCAGCCAAATCACGATACAGGCAGCTGAAAAACTGTTTTTT
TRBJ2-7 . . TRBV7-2 CASRRPGARYEQYF TGTGCCAGCAGACGCCCGGGCGCTCGATACGAGCAGTACTTC
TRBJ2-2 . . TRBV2 CASSETERELFF TGTGCCAGCAGTGAAACTGAGAGGGAGCTGTTTTTT
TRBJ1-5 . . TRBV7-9 CASSSNGQPQHF TGTGCCAGCAGCTCCAACGGGCAGCCCCAGCATTTT
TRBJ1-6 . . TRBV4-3 CASSQWFYDSPLHF TGCGCCAGCAGCCAATGGTTTTATGATTCACCCCTCCACTTT
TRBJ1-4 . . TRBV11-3 CASSLGAIGSEKLFF TGTGCCAGCAGCTTAGGCGCCATAGGGAGTGAAAAACTGTTTTTT
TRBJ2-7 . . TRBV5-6 CASSSGQWGDEQYF TGTGCCAGCAGCTCCGGACAGTGGGGTGACGAGCAGTACTTC
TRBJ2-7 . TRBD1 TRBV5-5 CASSVGQVIYEQYF TGTGCCAGCAGCGTAGGACAGGTTATCTACGAGCAGTACTTC
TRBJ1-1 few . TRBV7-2 CASSPRRGGTEAFF TGTGCCAGCAGCCCCCGCAGGGGAGGGACTGAAGCTTTCTTT
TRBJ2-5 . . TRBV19 CASGDGAGQETQYF TGTGCCTCCGGGGACGGAGCCGGACAAGAGACCCAGTACTTC
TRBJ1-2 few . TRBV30 CAWSRGYGYTF TGTGCCTGGAGTCGAGGTTATGGCTACACCTTC
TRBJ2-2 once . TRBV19 CASSIGNTGELFF TGTGCCAGTAGTATAGGTAACACCGGGGAGCTGTTTTTT
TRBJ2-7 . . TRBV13 CASSLGWQGLREQYF TGTGCCAGCAGCTTAGGGTGGCAGGGATTACGAGAGCAGTACTTC
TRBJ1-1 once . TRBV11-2 CASSPLRTEAFF TGTGCCAGCAGCCCACTCCGCACTGAAGCTTTCTTT
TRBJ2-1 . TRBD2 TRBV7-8 CASSLDAGDNEQFF TGTGCCAGCAGCTTAGATGCGGGGGACAATGAGCAGTTCTTC
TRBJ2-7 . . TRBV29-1 CSVKGGDEQYF TGCAGCGTTAAGGGGGGCGACGAGCAGTACTTC
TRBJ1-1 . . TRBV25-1 CASSSTGNTEAFF TGTGCCAGCAGTTCGACAGGGAACACTGAAGCTTTCTTT
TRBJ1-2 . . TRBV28 CASSLEQMDYGYTF TGTGCCAGCAGTTTAGAACAGATGGACTATGGCTACACCTTC
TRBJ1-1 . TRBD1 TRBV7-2 CASSFSQGSMNTEAFF TGTGCCAGCAGCTTCTCACAGGGGAGCATGAACACTGAAGCTTTCTTT